This record covers a single T cell receptor (beta chain). Measured with immunoSEQ multiplex PCR; TCRdb has only the in-frame clones, and not every one. The table lists around 450,000 clones, roughly 88% of them singletons. After removal of 3 bases from V and 10 bases from J, the junction contained 9 bases not matched to a gene. The length of the CDR3 is 14 residues. CDR1 is SGHKS, CDR2 YYEKEE, per germline (reference sequence). The data were obtained in a study of blood T cell repertoires in COVID-19. Each participant's cohort was designated according to participant-reported clinical history. This TCR was recovered from a man in his late teens or twenties who had recovered from COVID-19. The sample taken for sequencing was PBMCs or T cells enriched from blood (not recorded which). The rearrangement links TRBV5-5 to TRBJ1-4; TRBD1 matches 7 bases. CDR3 DNA: TGTGCCAGCAGCTCCCCGCGAACAGGGGTAAAACTGTTTTTT. This gives the protein CASSSPRTGVKLFF. Full variable domain (missing parts from reference TRBV5-5 and TRBJ1-4): DAGVTQSPTHLIKTRGQQVTLRCSPISGHKSVSWYQQVLGQGPQFIFQYYEKEERGRGNFPDRFSARQFPNYSSELNVNALLLGDSALYLCASSSPRTGVKLFFGSGTQLSVL.